What follows are 29 T cell receptor beta chains derived from one specimen sequenced in a study of siplizumab effects on memory and regulatory T cells. Clones were read by immunoSEQ multiplex PCR, and TCRdb kept only the in-frame ones, dropping some. The table includes fewer than 65,000 clones, over 90% detected once. The specimen sequenced was CD8+ T cells sorted from blood. The receptors stem from a human donor in good health.

Here the CDR3 DNA reads TGTGCCAGCAGTGAATACAACACTCCAGGGACCGAGAACAATGAGCAGTTCTTC. Translating it yields CASSEYNTPGTENNEQFF. V is TRBV2 and J is TRBJ2-1; either TRBD1 or TRBD2 may fit D (5 bases each). The germline gives CDR1 SNHLY, CDR2 FYNNEI. The CDR3 is made up of 18 amino acids. V was shortened by 2 bases and J by 5 bases, with 22 bases between the two germline ends. The full variable domain, rest sourced from reference TRBV2 and TRBJ2-1, is EPEVTQTPSHQVTQMGQEVILRCVPISNHLYFYWYRQILGQKVEFLVSFYNNEISEKSEIFDDQFSVERPDGSNFTLKIRSTKLEDSAMYFCASSEYNTPGTENNEQFFGPGTRLTVL.

As to this clone: The sample contains more than one DNA sequence encoding this CDR3. The V and J genes are TRBV4-1 and TRBJ2-1; the D gene is possibly TRBD2 (6 bases). Trimming stripped 3 bases from V and 7 bases from J, with 16 bases between. Germline V gives CDR1 MGHRA, CDR2 YSYEKL. The CDR3 covers 15 residues. CDR3 DNA: TGCGCCAGCAGCCATTGGGACTTGTCCCCAAATGAGCAGTTCTTC. As protein: CASSHWDLSPNEQFF.

This chain uses TRBV2 with TRBJ1-6; no firm D call. Trimming cost V 2 bases and J 16 bases, with 12 bases left between them. Germline V gives CDR1 SNHLY, CDR2 FYNNEI. The CDR3 is 12 amino acids. The DNA for the CDR3 is TGTGCCAGCAGTGAACGTTTAGCCGAACTCCACTTT. Its translation: CASSERLAELHF.

The chain uses TRBV29-1 and TRBJ2-1; 7 bases align to TRBD1. The CDR3 contains 13 residues. Trimming removed 4 bases from V and 4 bases from J; junction bases left unmatched: 4. Germline CDR1 reads SQVTM; CDR2 reads ANQGSEA. Here the CDR3 DNA reads TGCAGCGTTGCAGGGGGATCTTACAATGAGCAGTTCTTC. Translation gives CSVAGGSYNEQFF.

The CDR3 bases are TGTGCCAGCAGCTTAACAGGGGTCCAGTTCTTC. This codes for CASSLTGVQFF. The rearrangement uses TRBV11-2 and TRBJ2-1, with 7 positions matching TRBD1. The germline gives CDR1 SGHAT, CDR2 FQNNGV. V dropped 2 bases and J dropped 13; count of bases not matched to a gene: 2. The CDR3 totals 11 residues.

The gene calls are TRBV19 and TRBJ2-1, with D possibly TRBD1 on 6 matching bases. Germline CDR1 is LNHDA and CDR2 is SQIVND (reference sequence). The CDR3 runs to 16 residues. Trimming pared 4 bases from V and 3 bases from J, leaving 16 bases between. Here the CDR3 DNA reads TGTGCCAGTAGTAACAGGGCCGGCGTACGCTACAATGAGCAGTTCTTC. It is translated as CASSNRAGVRYNEQFF.

The V and J genes are TRBV28 and TRBJ2-1; D gene ambiguous. Germline lookup yields CDR1 MDHEN and CDR2 SYDVKM. V lost 3 bases, J lost 0 bases, and 6 bases lay in between. This CDR3 region has 14 residues. CDR3 coding DNA: TGTGCCAGCAGTTTGGGATACTCCTACAATGAGCAGTTCTTC. Amino acid sequence: CASSLGYSYNEQFF.

The chain employs TRBV6-1 and TRBJ1-1, with TRBD1 identical over 8 bases. Germline trimming cut 5 bases from V and 5 bases from J; bases unmatched to any gene: 7. There are 14 residues in the CDR3. Germline V lookup: CDR1 MNHNS, CDR2 SASEGT. The CDR3 region is CASSRVRGPTEAFF. CDR3 nucleotide sequence: TGTGCCAGCAGTCGGGTCAGGGGGCCTACTGAAGCTTTCTTT.

As DNA, the CDR3 is TGTGCCACCAGCAGAGCTTTATACCTGAGCAATCAGCCCCAGCATTTT. Translated, it gives CATSRALYLSNQPQHF. The chain is built from TRBV15 and TRBJ1-5; the D is unclear. With 1 base removed from V and 1 base from J, the gap between germline ends came to 11 bases. CDR1 and CDR2 from the germline V gene are LNHNV and YYDKDF (reference sequence). The CDR3 sequence is 16 residues long.

This rearrangement joins TRBV11-2 to TRBJ2-7; unclear D gene. Germline loops: CDR1 SGHAT, CDR2 FQNNGV. V dropped 3 bases and J dropped 2 bases, with 11 bases sitting between them. The CDR3 contains 14 residues. The CDR3 loop reads CASSLVSVTYEQYF. The CDR3, as DNA: TGTGCCAGCAGCTTGGTGAGCGTTACCTACGAGCAGTACTTC.

This sequence joins TRBV2 and TRBJ2-5, with 7 bases lining up with TRBD2. The germline V gene has CDR1 SNHLY and CDR2 FYNNEI. The CDR3 is made up of 16 amino acids. After removal of 8 bases from V and 4 bases from J, the junction contained 16 bases not matched to a gene. The CDR3 spells CASFGDVAGEVETQYF. CDR3 bases: TGTGCCAGCTTCGGGGACGTGGCGGGAGAGGTAGAGACCCAGTACTTC.

This chain uses TRBV7-7 with TRBJ2-7; 9 bases agree with TRBD1. The V segment lost 5 bases and the J segment 5 bases; nucleotides outside the gene matches: 4. The CDR3 sequence is 13 residues long. In germline, CDR1 is SSHAT, CDR2 FNYEAQ (reference sequence). The CDR3 loop is CASSPGQGNEQYF. The CDR3 DNA is TGTGCCAGCAGCCCTGGACAGGGGAACGAGCAGTACTTC.

The chain uses TRBV7-2 and TRBJ2-5; D perhaps matches TRBD2 (6 bases). The J call may be wrong; the DNA end is better matched by TRBJ2-7. The CDR3 runs to 14 residues. The germline V gene encodes CDR1 SGHTA and CDR2 FQGNSA. The CDR3 DNA is TGTGCCAGCAGCATTCCGGGACTTAAGTACGAGCAGTACTTC. Translation: CASSIPGLKYEQYF.

The chain recombines TRBV28 with TRBJ1-5; perhaps TRBD1 as D (5 bases). V shed 0 bases and J shed 6 bases, with 12 bases lying between them. The CDR3 extends over 15 amino acids. Germline V gene lookup returns CDR1 MDHEN and CDR2 SYDVKM. The CDR3 sequence is CASSLWARATQPQHF. For the CDR3, the DNA is TGTGCCAGCAGTTTATGGGCCAGGGCAACTCAGCCCCAGCATTTT.

Sample share makes this clone medium-sized. The chain is built from TRBV29-1 and TRBJ1-3; D ambiguous. Germline loops: CDR1 SQVTM, CDR2 ANQGSEA. The CDR3 has 14 amino acids. V was cut by 0 bases and J by 0 bases, with 6 bases left in between. CDR3 sequence: CSVEESSSGNTIYF. The CDR3, as DNA: TGCAGCGTTGAAGAAAGTAGCTCTGGAAACACCATATATTTT.

This sequence joins TRBV7-3 and TRBJ2-2, with D possibly being TRBD2 (5 bases). Per germline, CDR1 SGHTA and CDR2 FQGTGA. With 2 bases removed from V and 6 bases from J, the gap between germline ends came to 25 bases. The CDR3 consists of 19 residues. The CDR3 nucleotides read TGTGCCAGCAGCTTAGTTTCCCCAGCAACTAGTGGGGTTTCCGGGGAGCTGTTTTTT. Amino acid sequence: CASSLVSPATSGVSGELFF.

The CDR3, as DNA: TGTGCCAGCAGCGACACAAGCGGGAGAGGCACCGGGGAGCTGTTTTTT. Encoded protein: CASSDTSGRGTGELFF. The rearrangement uses TRBV9 and TRBJ2-2; TRBD2 aligns across 8 bases. The CDR3 is made up of 16 amino acids. Germline V CDR1 and CDR2: SGDLS, YYNGEE. The junction had 8 bases not matched to a gene; V was cut back by 3 bases and J by 4 bases.

The gene calls are TRBV7-9 and TRBJ2-1; 8 bases match TRBD1. After removal of 5 bases from V and 8 bases from J, the junction contained 11 bases not matched to a gene. The CDR3 has 15 amino acids. Germline loops: CDR1 SEHNR, CDR2 FQNEAQ (reference sequence). CDR3 DNA: TGTGCCAGCAGCCGAGACAGGGGTAACTTCGATGAGCAGTTCTTC. Protein product: CASSRDRGNFDEQFF. The full variable domain, with the rest looked up from reference TRBV7-9 and TRBJ2-1, is DTGVSQNPRHKITKRGQNVTFRCDPISEHNRLYWYRQTLGQGPEFLTYFQNEAQLEKSRLLSDRFSAERPKGSFSTLEIQRTEQGDSAMYLCASSRDRGNFDEQFFGPGTRLTVL.

J is TRBJ2-7 and V is TRBV5-1; D is possibly TRBD1 (8 bases). This CDR3 has 13 residues. The germline V gene has CDR1 SGHRS and CDR2 YFSETQ. The V end was cut by 4 bases, the J end by 6 bases, with 14 bases between. CDR3 protein: CASSPHRGGEQYF. The CDR3 nucleotides read TGCGCCAGCAGCCCCCACAGGGGGGGCGAGCAGTACTTC. Using reference TRBV5-1 and TRBJ2-7 for the parts outside the CDR3, the full variable domain is KAGVTQTPRYLIKTRGQQVTLSCSPISGHRSVSWYQQTPGQGLQFLFEYFSETQRNKGNFPGRFSGRQFSNSRSEMNVSTLELGDSALYLCASSPHRGGEQYFGPGTRLTVT.

This rearrangement joins TRBV28 to TRBJ2-2; 10 nucleotides match TRBD1. The ends lost 8 bases at V and 1 base at J; junction bases unmatched: 1. The germline CDR1 and CDR2 sequences are MDHEN and SYDVKM. CDR3 length: 14 amino acids. CDR3 bases: TGTGCCAGCGGGGACAGGGGGAACACCGGGGAGCTGTTTTTT. This encodes CASGDRGNTGELFF. Full variable domain (missing parts from reference TRBV28 and TRBJ2-2): DVKVTQSSRYLVKRTGEKVFLECVQDMDHENMFWYRQDPGLGLRLIYFSYDVKMKEKGDIPEGYSVSREKKERFSLILESASTNQTSMYLCASGDRGNTGELFFGEGSRLTVL.

The CDR3, as DNA: TGCAGTGCCATACACGGATACGAGCAGTACTTC. Translation gives CSAIHGYEQYF. The chain uses TRBV20-1 and TRBJ2-7; D call uncertain. There are 11 residues in the CDR3. Between the trimmed V and J ends, which lost 6 bases and 4 bases, there was a span of 10 bases. Germline V gene data show CDR1 as DFQATT and CDR2 as SNEGSKA (reference sequence).

V is TRBV30 and J is TRBJ1-1; the D gene is possibly TRBD1 (5 bases). Trimming stripped 5 bases from V and 4 bases from J, with 8 bases between. This CDR3 is built from 11 residues. Germline V gene sequence: CDR1 GTSNPN, CDR2 SVGIG (reference sequence). CDR3 bases: TGTGCCTGGTTCGGGGGCACTGAAGCTTTCTTT. Amino acids: CAWFGGTEAFF.

The chain links TRBV5-6 to TRBJ1-1; D gene uncertain. CDR1 and CDR2 from the germline V gene are SGHDT and YYEEEE. Between the trimmed V and J ends, which lost 2 bases and 7 bases, there was a span of 6 bases. The CDR3 runs 11 residues. In nucleotides, the CDR3 is TGTGCCAGCAGCTTAGGAAATGAAGCTTTCTTT. It encodes CASSLGNEAFF.

The chain has TRBV14 and TRBJ1-2; D is perhaps TRBD1 (5 bases). Trimming cost V 3 bases and J 3 bases, with 14 bases left between them. The CDR3 contains 15 residues. Germline CDR1 SGHDN, CDR2 FVKESK. CDR3 coding DNA: TGTGCCAGCAGCCAGGGGCGGGGGATGGACTATGGCTACACCTTC. It is translated as CASSQGRGMDYGYTF.

The chain links TRBV27 to TRBJ2-3; D is undetermined. The CDR3 sequence is 15 residues long. V gave up 0 bases and J gave up 2 bases, with 9 bases separating them. Germline V gives CDR1 MNHEY, CDR2 SMNVEV (reference sequence). CDR3 DNA sequence: TGTGCCAGCAGTTTATCCCTACCCTCCACAGATACGCAGTATTTT. Amino acids: CASSLSLPSTDTQYF.

The gene calls are TRBV19 and TRBJ2-7; TRBD2 agrees at 7 bases. V was clipped by 3 bases and J by 3 bases; unmatched bases: 5. Germline values: CDR1 LNHDA, CDR2 SQIVND (reference sequence). The CDR3 contains 14 residues. The CDR3, as DNA: TGTGCCAGTAGTATTGGCTCTAGCGGCTACGAGCAGTACTTC. It specifies CASSIGSSGYEQYF.

The V and J genes are TRBV28 and TRBJ2-6; 8 bases match TRBD1. Unmatched junction bases numbered 8, after V lost 1 base and J lost 0 bases. The CDR3 spans 19 residues. The germline V gene has CDR1 MDHEN and CDR2 SYDVKM. The CDR3 loop is CASSLSGTGGLSGANVLTF. Here the CDR3 DNA reads TGTGCCAGCAGTTTATCCGGCACAGGGGGTCTCTCTGGGGCCAACGTCCTGACTTTC.

The chain uses TRBV27 and TRBJ2-1; 13 bases map to TRBD2. The CDR3 sequence is 16 residues long. V lost 2 bases and J lost 7; bases outside the gene matches: 5. Germline CDR1 is MNHEY and CDR2 is SMNVEV (reference sequence). CDR3 nucleotide sequence: TGTGCCAGCAGTTTAACTAGCGGGAGGGTGAGTAATGAGCAGTTCTTC. It specifies CASSLTSGRVSNEQFF.

The J gene is TRBJ1-5, the V gene TRBV19; D is uncertain. This CDR3 has 13 amino acids. CDR1 and CDR2 from the germline V gene are LNHDA and SQIVND (reference sequence). The V end was cut by 1 base, the J end by 7 bases, with 8 bases between. This chain's CDR3 is CASSIGPGQPQHF. CDR3 nucleotide sequence: TGTGCCAGTAGTATAGGCCCCGGGCAGCCCCAGCATTTT.